The 4 T cell receptor beta chains reported below all come from one sample, sequenced in a study of T cells in Graves' hyperthyroidism and ophthalmopathy (dated by TCRdb to between 2018 and 2020). The library was made by multiplex PCR. The run used an Illumina HiSeq 2000. TCR beta CDR3 regions were amplified from RNA transcripts. The TCR CDR3 was subjected to a first round of RT-PCR using the HTBI primer set and the Qiagen OneStep RT-PCR kit. TCRdb trimmed public reads at Q25 via fastp, called clones via MiXCR and kept in-frame beta chains. Each CDR3 protein appears once, grouped with its most common genes and DNA. The sample records 500,000 to 700,000 distinct CDR3 sequences, 16% of which are singletons. The leading ten clones occupy around 18% of the sample. The sequencing sample was made of blood. The origin of the receptors is a woman aged 18-29 years with Graves' hyperthyroidism.

With respect to this clonotype: One end of the junction is discordant with germline, which a read error may explain. The rearrangement joins TRBV20-1 to TRBJ2-1; D could derive from TRBD1 or TRBD2 (5 bases each). This CDR3 region has 15 residues. CDR1 DFQATT and CDR2 SNEGSKA come from the germline V gene (reference sequence). CDR3 in DNA: TGCGGTGCTAGCAGGGCCAGCTCATTGGACAATGAGCAGTTCTTC. Translating it yields CGASRASSLDNEQFF.

As for this clonotype: Germline and junction disagree at one end, which may indicate a read error. This chain joins TRBV13 and TRBJ1-4, with D possibly matching TRBD1 (6 bases). Germline CDR1 and CDR2: PRHDT and FYEKMQ (reference sequence). The CDR3 runs to 16 residues. CDR3 amino acids: CASSLGRQDANEKLLF. DNA for the CDR3: TGTGCCAGCAGCTTAGGCCGACAGGACGCTAATGAAAAACTGCTTTTT.

The chain couples TRBV28 to TRBJ2-4, with 7 bases that match TRBD2. This CDR3 comprises 14 residues. Germline values: CDR1 MDHEN, CDR2 SYDVKM. The V and J ends lost 10 bases and 4 bases, in that order; junction bases with no gene match: 10. The CDR3 DNA follows: TGTGCCATCTCCAGGTCGGGAGGTAAAAACATTCAGTACTTC. Residues: CAISRSGGKNIQYF.

This clonotype was seen repeatedly, ten times or more. The V gene is TRBV20-1, the J gene TRBJ1-5; no reliable D call. The CDR3 loop spans 13 amino acids. Looked up from germline, CDR1 is DFQATT and CDR2 is SNEGSKA (reference sequence). V lost 6 bases, J lost 6 bases, and 15 bases lay in between. The CDR3 region is CSASRAYSQPQHF. CDR3 in DNA: TGCAGTGCCTCCCGGGCGTACAGTCAGCCCCAGCATTTT.